Detailed here is one T cell receptor (beta chain). Its cognate antigen is unknown. The CDR3 length is 15 residues. Looked up from germline, CDR1 is SNHLY and CDR2 is FYNNEI. Trimming took 6 bases from V and 0 from J, leaving 13 bases between them. Libraries were prepared by immunoSEQ multiplex PCR; TCRdb keeps only in-frame clonotypes and omits some of them. The repertoire has some 2,000,000 clones, approximately 95% of them found once; the top ten carry about 1.1%. This sample stems from a study of shared clonotypes between healthy human individuals. Across the whole study: The study drew on a couple of women and three men aged 18 to 49 as donors. The study, taken as a whole, reports: A handful of donors showed sharing of approximately 5% of naive CD4 clonotypes. Against clonotypes common to all four donors, non-shared ones had lower generation probabilities. The rarefaction results pointed to incomplete sorted-subset sequencing despite large depth.

Naive CD8 isolation took CD45RO-negative cells positively selected for CCR7 and excluded terminally differentiated effector memory CD45RA+ cells. V and J are TRBV2 and TRBJ2-3; possibly TRBD2 for D (6 bases). This TCR derives from a man between 18 and 29 years old in good health. Sequencing was done on a sample of naive CD8+ T cells sorted from blood. Written as DNA, the CDR3 is TGTGCCAGCAGGTCATCTAGCGATAGCACAGATACGCAGTATTTT. It codes for CASRSSSDSTDTQYF.